What follows is one TCR beta chain and its context. What it binds is unknown. The sample belongs to a study of T cell responses to AZD1222 COVID-19 vaccine. Measured with immunoSEQ multiplex PCR; TCRdb has only the in-frame clones, and not every one. The sample lists under 150,000 clones, roughly 85% occurring once. Broader study findings: Targeting of unmutated variant regions was reportedly seen in nearly half of spike-specific TCRs. Baseline testing showed seropositivity in only six AZD1222 recipients.

The CDR3 runs 14 residues. Germline CDR1 reads SGHRS; CDR2 reads YFSETQ. Trimming took 0 bases from V and 1 from J, leaving 7 bases between them. The chain combines TRBV5-1 with TRBJ1-1, with unresolved D. The sequencing here drew on peripheral blood, taken on day 0 of MenACWY control vaccination. The receptor was derived from an adult in good health. This chain's CDR3 is CASSLGSGNTEAFF. CDR3 in DNA: TGCGCCAGCAGCTTGGGGTCAGGGAACACTGAAGCTTTCTTT.